These 3 T cell receptor beta chains share one sample of origin, sequenced in a study of type 1 and type 2 diabetes patients. PCR was run on genomic DNA. Multiplex PCR with 30 forward and 13 reverse primers amplified the TCR beta CDR3. Each CDR3 protein is one row after TCRdb ran MiXCR on the multiplex PCR reads. The table has fewer than 350,000 distinct CDR3 sequences, approximately 45% seen once. Sequenced sample: peripheral blood mononuclear cells (PBMCs). The source of these receptors is a man aged 18-30 years with type 2 diabetes.

This clonotype has a handful of counts. The rearrangement links TRBV7-2 to TRBJ1-2, with a weak D call TRBD1 (5 bases). The CDR3 covers 14 residues. Trimming removed 1 base from V and 6 bases from J, with 12 bases in between. The germline gives CDR1 SGHTA, CDR2 FQGNSA. The CDR3 nucleotides are TGTGCCAGCAGCTTAGGGGGGGTATCGAATGGCTACACCTTC. Protein: CASSLGGVSNGYTF.

This clonotype was seen many times. CDR3 nucleotides: TGTGCCAGCCTTCGGAGCCAAGAGACCCAGTACTTC. Its translation is CASLRSQETQYF. The rearrangement links TRBV2 to TRBJ2-5, with D hard to call. The CDR3 is 12 residues long. Germline CDR1 and CDR2: SNHLY and FYNNEI. Trimming pared 8 bases from V and 1 base from J, leaving 8 bases between.

In DNA form, the CDR3 reads TGTGCCTGGAAAAGAGTGACTGAAGCTTTCTTT. This gives the protein CAWKRVTEAFF. The J gene is TRBJ1-1, the V gene TRBV30; D gene uncertain. The CDR3 spans 11 residues. The V and J ends lost 4 bases and 5 bases respectively, with 8 bases between them. In germline, CDR1 is GTSNPN, CDR2 SVGIG (reference sequence).